Reported below is one T cell receptor beta chain. These data come from a study of OX40 agonist ivuxolimab in advanced cancers. The CDR3 has 14 amino acids. Trimming pared 5 bases from V and 8 bases from J, leaving 18 bases between. Germline V gene lookup returns CDR1 WSHSY and CDR2 SAAADI. Sequencing was performed with immunoSEQ multiplex PCR; in TCRdb, only in-frame clones are kept and a portion is missing. The data show around 46,000 clones, more than 85% seen once. J is TRBJ1-2 and V is TRBV10-2; D perhaps matches TRBD1 (5 bases). Specimen: CD4+ or CD8+ T cells sorted from blood, collected in a trial of the OX40 agonist ivuxolimab. This sequence was found in an adult with an advanced solid tumor such as melanoma, head and neck, liver or kidney cancer. CDR3 DNA: TGCGCCAGCAGTTACGCTCCAGGGAAGTACGGCTACACCTTC. Its translation is CASSYAPGKYGYTF.